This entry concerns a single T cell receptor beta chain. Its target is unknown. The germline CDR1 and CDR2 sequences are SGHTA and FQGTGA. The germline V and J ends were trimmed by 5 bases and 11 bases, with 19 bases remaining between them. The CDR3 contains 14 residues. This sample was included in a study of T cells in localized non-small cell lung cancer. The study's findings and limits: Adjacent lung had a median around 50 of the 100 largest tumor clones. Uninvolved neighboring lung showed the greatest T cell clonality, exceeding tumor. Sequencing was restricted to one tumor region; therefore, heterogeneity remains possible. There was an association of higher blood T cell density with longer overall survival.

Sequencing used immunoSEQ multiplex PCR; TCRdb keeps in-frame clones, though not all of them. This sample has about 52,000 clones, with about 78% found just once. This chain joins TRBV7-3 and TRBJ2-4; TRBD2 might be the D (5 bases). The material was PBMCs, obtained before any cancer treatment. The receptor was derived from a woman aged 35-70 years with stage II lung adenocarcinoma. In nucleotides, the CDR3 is TGTGCCAGCAGCCCAACGAGGGAGTCAAGCGTTCAGTACTTC. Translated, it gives CASSPTRESSVQYF. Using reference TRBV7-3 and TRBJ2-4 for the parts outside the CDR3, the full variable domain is GAGVSQTPSNKVTEKGKYVELRCDPISGHTALYWYRQSLGQGPEFLIYFQGTGAADDSGLPNDRFFAVRPEGSVSTLKIQRTERGDSAVYLCASSPTRESSVQYFGAGTRLSVL.